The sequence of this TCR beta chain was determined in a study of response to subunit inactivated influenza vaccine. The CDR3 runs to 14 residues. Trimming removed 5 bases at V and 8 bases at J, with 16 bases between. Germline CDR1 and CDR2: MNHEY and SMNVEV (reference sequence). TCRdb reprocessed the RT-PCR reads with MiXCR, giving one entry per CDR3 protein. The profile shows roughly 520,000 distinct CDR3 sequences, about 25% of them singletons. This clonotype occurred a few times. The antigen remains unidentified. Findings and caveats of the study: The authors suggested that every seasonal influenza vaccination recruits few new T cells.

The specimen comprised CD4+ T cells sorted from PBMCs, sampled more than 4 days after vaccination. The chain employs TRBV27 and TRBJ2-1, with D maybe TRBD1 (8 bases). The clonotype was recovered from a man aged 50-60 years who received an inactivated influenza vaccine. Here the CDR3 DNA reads TGTGCCAGCAGTAGCGGACAGGGAGGGGATGAGCAGTTCTTC. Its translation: CASSSGQGGDEQFF.